The next 22 T cell receptor beta chains were all read from a single sample in a study of T cells in Graves' hyperthyroidism and ophthalmopathy (dated by TCRdb to about 2019). The library was obtained by multiplex PCR. The sequencer listed for this sample is Illumina HiSeq 2000. The TCR beta CDR3 regions were amplified from the RNA transcripts. The TCR CDR3 was subjected to a first round of RT-PCR using the HTBI primer set and the Qiagen OneStep RT-PCR kit. TCRdb redid the processing of the public reads, applying fastp at Q25 and MiXCR, and retained in-frame beta chains. Every CDR3 protein is listed once, alongside the most common genes and DNA of its rows. Within this sample are fewer than 600,000 distinct CDR3 sequences, with roughly 14% of them counted one time only. Jointly, the top ten make up roughly 17% of the sample. Sequencing input: blood. The receptors stem from a woman under 30 with Graves' hyperthyroidism.

The chain links TRBV30 to TRBJ2-1; no clear D. The CDR3 runs to 13 residues. The germline V gene has CDR1 GTSNPN and CDR2 SVGIG (reference sequence). V shed 1 base and J shed 10 bases, with 14 bases lying between them. The DNA for the CDR3 is TGTGCCTGGAGTGGCTACAGCGAGGACGAGCAGTTCTTC. Protein: CAWSGYSEDEQFF. The whole variable domain, remainder taken from reference TRBV30 and TRBJ2-1, is SQTIHQWPATLVQPVGSPLSLECTVEGTSNPNLYWYRQAAGRGLQLLFYSVGIGQISSEVPQNLSASRPQDRQFILSSKKLLLSDSGFYLCAWSGYSEDEQFFGPGTRLTVL.

This clonotype was found many times. The chain links TRBV24-1 to TRBJ2-1; 9 bases match TRBD2. Trimming removed 1 base from V and 0 bases from J; junction bases left unmatched: 3. Germline V lookup: CDR1 KGHDR, CDR2 SFDVKD. CDR3 size: 17 residues. In DNA, the CDR3 is TGTGCCACCAGTGATTTTCCGACTAGCGGCTCCTACAATGAGCAGTTCTTC. Translating it yields CATSDFPTSGSYNEQFF.

The rearrangement links TRBV7-9 to TRBJ2-7, with D perhaps TRBD2 (6 bases). The CDR3 spans 13 residues. The germline CDR1 and CDR2 sequences are SEHNR and FQNEAQ (reference sequence). The germline V and J ends were trimmed by 8 bases and 3 bases, with 14 bases remaining between them. The CDR3 nucleotides are TGTGCCAGCGGGGGGTTAGAACACTACGAGCAGTACTTC. It is translated as CASGGLEHYEQYF.

This chain joins TRBV11-3 and TRBJ2-1; 13 nucleotides match TRBD2. The V gene end was trimmed by 3 bases and the J gene end by 5 bases; junction bases not matched to a gene: 1. The CDR3 extends over 15 amino acids. Germline CDR1 SGHNT, CDR2 YENEEA. The CDR3 nucleotides read TGTGCCAGCAGCTTCGGGACTAGCGGGAACAATGAGCAGTTCTTC. Amino acids: CASSFGTSGNNEQFF.

This clonotype has a handful of counts. This chain connects TRBV5-1 to TRBJ2-5, with a tentative D call TRBD2 (5 bases). Germline CDR1 SGHRS, CDR2 YFSETQ. The length of the CDR3 is 14 residues. V gave up 4 bases and J gave up 5 bases, with 15 bases separating them. The CDR3 DNA sequence: TGCGCCAGCAGCACCGGCCCTAGAGGGGAGACCCAGTACTTC. Translated: CASSTGPRGETQYF.

This clonotype showed up many times. As DNA, the CDR3 is TGTGCCAGCAGCAGACACATGGACTCTGGAAACACCATATATTTT. Protein product: CASSRHMDSGNTIYF. This chain joins TRBV5-5 and TRBJ1-3; D unresolved. The germline gives CDR1 SGHKS, CDR2 YYEKEE (reference sequence). There are 15 residues in the CDR3. V lost 4 bases and J 0 bases, leaving 11 bases between the germline ends.

This clonotype was detected many times. The chain couples TRBV12-3 or TRBV12-4 to TRBJ1-1, with TRBD1 as a possible D gene (6 bases). V shed 5 bases and J shed 4 bases, with 11 bases lying between them. The CDR3 runs to 13 residues. The chain's CDR3 is CASSNRVGTEAFF. The DNA of the CDR3 is TGTGCCAGCAGTAACAGGGTAGGCACTGAAGCTTTCTTT.

The J gene is TRBJ2-7, the V gene TRBV12-3 or TRBV12-4; maybe TRBD1 (6 bases). V was cut by 3 bases and J by 6 bases, with 18 bases left in between. The CDR3 runs 15 residues. The DNA for the CDR3 is TGTGCCAGCAGTTTCTGGGGGCTACTAAGGGCCGAGCAGTACTTC. Translation: CASSFWGLLRAEQYF.

This clonotype was seen more than once but under ten times. The V call is TRBV6-1, the J call TRBJ2-1; 8 bases are shared with TRBD2. V shed 8 bases and J 15 bases; nucleotides not matched to a gene: 24. The CDR3 covers 16 residues. In germline, CDR1 is MNHNS, CDR2 SASEGT. CDR3 region: CASATGSGNFLRVWFF. The CDR3 DNA follows: TGTGCCAGCGCCACCGGTAGCGGGAACTTTTTAAGGGTGTGGTTCTTC.

This clonotype turned up a few times. The chain links TRBV5-5 to TRBJ1-1, with a tentative D call TRBD1 (6 bases). Trimming removed 3 bases at V and 4 bases at J, with 19 bases between. This CDR3 has 16 amino acids. Germline V gene lookup returns CDR1 SGHKS and CDR2 YYEKEE (reference sequence). The CDR3 loop is CASSWGARPVGTEAFF. CDR3 bases: TGTGCCAGCAGCTGGGGGGCGCGCCCGGTAGGCACTGAAGCTTTCTTT.

This clonotype has ten or more counts. V gene TRBV10-3 combines with J gene TRBJ2-1; 8 bases map to TRBD2. CDR1 and CDR2 from the germline V gene are ENHRY and SYGVKD. Trimming took 6 bases from V and 0 from J; bases not matched to a gene: 16. This CDR3 contains 19 residues. Here the CDR3 reads CAIRQTSERELSSYNEQFF. The DNA for the CDR3 is TGTGCCATCAGGCAGACCTCAGAGCGGGAGCTTAGCTCCTACAATGAGCAGTTCTTC.

J is TRBJ2-6 and V is TRBV9; no definite D call. Germline V gene data show CDR1 as SGDLS and CDR2 as YYNGEE. The CDR3 sequence is 17 residues long. Trimming left V 0 bases short and J 0 bases short, with 10 bases between. CDR3 in DNA: TGTGCCAGCAGCGTAGCCTCTGTAGGCTCTGGGGCCAACGTCCTGACTTTC. Translation gives CASSVASVGSGANVLTF. Full variable domain (outside the CDR3, taken from reference TRBV9 and TRBJ2-6): DSGVTQTPKHLITATGQRVTLRCSPRSGDLSVYWYQQSLDQGLQFLIQYYNGEERAKGNILERFSAQQFPDLHSELNLSSLELGDSALYFCASSVASVGSGANVLTFGAGSRLTVL.

The chain couples TRBV19 to TRBJ2-1; 15 bases are shared with TRBD2. Germline-derived CDR1 and CDR2 are LNHDA and SQIVND (reference sequence). The CDR3 consists of 16 residues. Trimming took 3 bases from V and 9 from J; bases not matched to a gene: 6. The CDR3 loop reads CASSIRGLAGGFEQFF. The CDR3, as DNA: TGTGCCAGTAGTATCCGGGGACTAGCGGGAGGATTTGAGCAGTTCTTC.

This clonotype came up many times. The chain has TRBV12-3 or TRBV12-4 and TRBJ2-2; TRBD1 might be the D (6 bases). The CDR3 runs to 15 residues. Deletions cut 6 bases from V and 3 bases from J, with 14 bases between. The CDR3 region is CASSSSQGYTGELFF. Written as DNA, the CDR3 is TGTGCCAGCAGCTCTTCGCAGGGGTACACCGGGGAGCTGTTTTTT.

This clonotype was counted between two and nine times. The V gene is TRBV4-1, the J gene TRBJ1-2; D gene ambiguous. Looked up from germline, CDR1 is MGHRA and CDR2 is YSYEKL. The CDR3 length is 16 residues. V gave up 1 base and J gave up 6 bases, with 18 bases separating them. The CDR3 loop reads CASSQAIGMVTDGYTF. The CDR3 coding sequence is TGCGCCAGCAGCCAAGCGATAGGGATGGTAACGGATGGCTACACCTTC.

V and J are TRBV29-1 and TRBJ2-3; possible D gene TRBD1, 5 bases. From germline, CDR1 is SQVTM and CDR2 ANQGSEA. CDR3 size: 15 residues. The V end was cut by 0 bases, the J end by 8 bases, with 18 bases between. This chain's CDR3 is CSVEDRVATQGTQYF. The CDR3 nucleotides are TGCAGCGTTGAAGATCGGGTGGCTACCCAGGGTACGCAGTATTTT.

This clonotype was seen repeatedly, ten times or more. The V and J genes are TRBV30 and TRBJ2-3, with D possibly called TRBD1 or TRBD2 (6 bases each). Germline lookup yields CDR1 GTSNPN and CDR2 SVGIG (reference sequence). The V end lost 7 bases, the J end lost 4 bases, and 21 bases lay between the germline ends. This CDR3 is built from 15 residues. CDR3 in DNA: TGTGCCTTGGAAGGGGGGAGGAGTTGGCCAGATACGCAGTATTTT. Its translation is CALEGGRSWPDTQYF.

This clonotype was counted many times. The chain combines TRBV6-5 with TRBJ2-3; possible D gene TRBD2, 6 bases. From germline, CDR1 is MNHEY and CDR2 SVGAGI. V was clipped by 2 bases and J by 7 bases, with 16 bases between them. The CDR3 has 15 amino acids. The CDR3 DNA reads as TGTGCCAGCAGTTACGGGCCGGGACTGCCGTATACGCAGTATTTT. This gives the protein CASSYGPGLPYTQYF.

The chain has TRBV20-1 and TRBJ2-2; the D gene is possibly TRBD2 (7 bases). Trimming took 3 bases from V and 3 from J, leaving 11 bases between them. CDR3 length: 14 residues. Germline CDR1 is DFQATT and CDR2 is SNEGSKA (reference sequence). CDR3 region: CSARGGADTGELFF. In DNA, the CDR3 is TGCAGTGCTAGGGGGGGGGCGGACACCGGGGAGCTGTTTTTT.

This clonotype was picked up a small number of times. The J gene is TRBJ2-5, the V gene TRBV6-1; TRBD1 is a possible D gene (6 bases). The CDR3 contains 13 residues. V was pared by 2 bases and J by 5 bases, with 9 bases between. Per germline, CDR1 MNHNS and CDR2 SASEGT. The CDR3 coding sequence is TGTGCCAGCAGTGAAAACAGGGAGGAGACCCAGTACTTC. Its protein product is CASSENREETQYF.

The rearrangement uses TRBV12-3 or TRBV12-4 and TRBJ1-1; a possible D gene is TRBD1 (5 bases). CDR3 length: 13 amino acids. With 8 bases removed from V and 5 bases from J, the gap between germline ends came to 15 bases. CDR3: CASSTEGTTEAFF. As DNA, the CDR3 is TGTGCCAGCTCTACTGAGGGGACGACTGAAGCTTTCTTT.

The chain employs TRBV27 and TRBJ2-2, with a possible D match to TRBD1 (7 bases). Germline CDR1 and CDR2: MNHEY and SMNVEV (reference sequence). The CDR3 has 15 residues. The germline V and J ends were trimmed by 6 bases and 11 bases, with 22 bases remaining between them. The CDR3 DNA reads TGTGCCAGCAGCGCCCAACTACAGGGGAGGCGAGAGCTGTTTTTT. Its translation is CASSAQLQGRRELFF.